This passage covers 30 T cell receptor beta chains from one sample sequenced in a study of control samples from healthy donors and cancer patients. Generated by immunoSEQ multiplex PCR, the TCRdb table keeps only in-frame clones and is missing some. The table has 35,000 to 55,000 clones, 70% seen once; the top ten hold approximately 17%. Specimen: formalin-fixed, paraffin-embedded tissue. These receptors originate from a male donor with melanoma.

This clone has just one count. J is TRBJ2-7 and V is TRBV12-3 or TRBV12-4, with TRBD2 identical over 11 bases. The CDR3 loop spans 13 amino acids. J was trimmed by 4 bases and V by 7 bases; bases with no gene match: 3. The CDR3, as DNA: TGTGCCAGCATGGGACTAGCGGATTACGAGCAGTACTTC. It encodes CASMGLADYEQYF.

The CDR3 region has the DNA TGTGCCAGCAGTATCAGACTAGCGGACAATTATCGGCAGTACTTC. Residues: CASSIRLADNYRQYF. The chain couples TRBV27 to TRBJ2-7; 9 bases map to TRBD2. CDR3 length: 15 amino acids. The germline V gene has CDR1 MNHEY and CDR2 SMNVEV (reference sequence). V gave up 5 bases and J gave up 9 bases; unmatched junction bases: 14.

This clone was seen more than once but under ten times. CDR3 protein: CATSRDRSQPQHF. In DNA, the CDR3 is TGTGCCACCAGCAGAGATAGGAGTCAGCCCCAGCATTTT. This chain joins TRBV15 and TRBJ1-5; D not certain. Germline V gene sequence: CDR1 LNHNV, CDR2 YYDKDF (reference sequence). The ends were cut back, 0 bases at V and 6 bases at J, with 6 bases in the middle. The CDR3 contains 13 residues.

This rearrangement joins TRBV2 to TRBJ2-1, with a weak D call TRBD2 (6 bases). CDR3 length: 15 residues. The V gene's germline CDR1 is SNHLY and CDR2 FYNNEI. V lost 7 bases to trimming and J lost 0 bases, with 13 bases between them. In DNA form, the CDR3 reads TGTGCCAGCACCGTCGGGAGTCTCTCCTACAATGAGCAGTTCTTC. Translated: CASTVGSLSYNEQFF.

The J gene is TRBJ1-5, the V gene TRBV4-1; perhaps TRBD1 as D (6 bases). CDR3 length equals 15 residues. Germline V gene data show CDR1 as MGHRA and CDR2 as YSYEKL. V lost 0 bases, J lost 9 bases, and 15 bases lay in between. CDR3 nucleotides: TGCGCCAGCAGCCAAGACAAGGGACAATATCGGCCCCAGCATTTT. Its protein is CASSQDKGQYRPQHF.

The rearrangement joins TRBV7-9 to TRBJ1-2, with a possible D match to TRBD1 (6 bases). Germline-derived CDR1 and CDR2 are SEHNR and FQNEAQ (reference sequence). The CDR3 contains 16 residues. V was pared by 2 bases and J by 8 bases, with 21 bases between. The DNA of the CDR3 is TGTGCCAGCAGCTTAACCCGAACAGGGCAGGGAAAGGGCTACACCTTC. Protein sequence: CASSLTRTGQGKGYTF.

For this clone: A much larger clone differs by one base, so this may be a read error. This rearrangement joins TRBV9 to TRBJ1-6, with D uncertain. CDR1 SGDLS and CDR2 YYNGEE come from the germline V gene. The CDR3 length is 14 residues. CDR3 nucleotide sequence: TGTGCCAGCAGTGTCAGGCAGGAGGGTTCATCCCTCCACTTT. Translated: CASSVRQEGSSLHF.

The CDR3 sequence is CASSSGTSGGSNEQFF. The CDR3 nucleotides are TGTGCCAGCAGCTCCGGGACTAGCGGGGGCAGCAATGAGCAGTTCTTC. This chain uses TRBV11-1 with TRBJ2-1, with 14 bases aligning to TRBD2. V dropped 4 bases and J dropped 6; count of bases not matched to a gene: 5. The CDR3 is 16 residues long. Germline CDR1 is SGHAT and CDR2 is FQDESV (reference sequence).

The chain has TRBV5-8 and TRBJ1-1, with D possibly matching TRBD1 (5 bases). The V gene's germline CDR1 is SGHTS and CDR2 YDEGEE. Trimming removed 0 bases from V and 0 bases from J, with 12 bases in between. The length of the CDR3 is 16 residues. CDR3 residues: CASSLGGGSLNTEAFF. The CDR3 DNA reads TGTGCCAGCAGCTTGGGTGGGGGAAGCTTGAACACTGAAGCTTTCTTT.

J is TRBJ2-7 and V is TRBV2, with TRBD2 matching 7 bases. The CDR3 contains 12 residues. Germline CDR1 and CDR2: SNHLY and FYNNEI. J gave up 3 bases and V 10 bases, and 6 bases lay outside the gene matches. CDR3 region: CATQRGGYEQYF. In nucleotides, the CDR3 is TGTGCCACCCAGCGGGGTGGCTACGAGCAGTACTTC.

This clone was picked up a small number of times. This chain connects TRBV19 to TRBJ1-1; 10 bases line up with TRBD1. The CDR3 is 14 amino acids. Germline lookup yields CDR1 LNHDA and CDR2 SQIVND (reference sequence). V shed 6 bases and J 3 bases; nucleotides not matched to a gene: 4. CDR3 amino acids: CASSRQGADTEAFF. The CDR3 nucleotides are TGTGCCAGTAGCCGACAGGGGGCGGACACTGAAGCTTTCTTT.

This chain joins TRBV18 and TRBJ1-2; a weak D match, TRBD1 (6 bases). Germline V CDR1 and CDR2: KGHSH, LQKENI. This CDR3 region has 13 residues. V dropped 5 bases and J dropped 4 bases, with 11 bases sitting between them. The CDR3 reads CASSDRDTYGYTF. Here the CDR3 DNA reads TGTGCCAGCTCAGACCGGGACACCTATGGCTACACCTTC.

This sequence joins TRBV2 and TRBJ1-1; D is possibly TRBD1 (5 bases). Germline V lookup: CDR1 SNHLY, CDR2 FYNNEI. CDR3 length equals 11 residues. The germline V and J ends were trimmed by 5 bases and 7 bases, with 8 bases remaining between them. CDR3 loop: CASSYDSEAFF. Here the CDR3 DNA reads TGTGCCAGCAGTTACGACAGTGAAGCTTTCTTT.

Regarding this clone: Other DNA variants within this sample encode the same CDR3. The CDR3 nucleotides are TGTGCCACCAGTGGGGATAGCACAGATACGCAGTATTTT. Protein product: CATSGDSTDTQYF. The rearrangement links TRBV24-1 to TRBJ2-3; D unclear. CDR3 size: 13 residues. The germline gives CDR1 KGHDR, CDR2 SFDVKD. With 5 bases removed from V and 0 bases from J, the gap between germline ends came to 5 bases.

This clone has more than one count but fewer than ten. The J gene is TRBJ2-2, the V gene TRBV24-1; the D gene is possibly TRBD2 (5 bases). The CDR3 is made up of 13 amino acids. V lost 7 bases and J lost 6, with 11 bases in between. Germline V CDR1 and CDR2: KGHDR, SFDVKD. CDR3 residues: CATSAGPAGELFF. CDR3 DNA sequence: TGTGCCACCAGCGCGGGTCCGGCCGGGGAGCTGTTTTTT.

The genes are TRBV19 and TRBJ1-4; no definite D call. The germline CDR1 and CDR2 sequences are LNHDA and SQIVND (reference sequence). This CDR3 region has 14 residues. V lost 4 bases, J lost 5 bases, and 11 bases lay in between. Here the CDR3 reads CASSTVRENEKLFF. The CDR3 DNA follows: TGTGCCAGTAGTACCGTCCGGGAAAATGAAAAACTGTTTTTT.

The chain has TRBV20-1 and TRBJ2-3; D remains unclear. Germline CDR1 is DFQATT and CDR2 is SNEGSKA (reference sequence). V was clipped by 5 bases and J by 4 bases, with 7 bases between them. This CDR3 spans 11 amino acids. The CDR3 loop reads CSARQADTQYF. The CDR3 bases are TGCAGTGCTCGCCAGGCAGATACGCAGTATTTT.

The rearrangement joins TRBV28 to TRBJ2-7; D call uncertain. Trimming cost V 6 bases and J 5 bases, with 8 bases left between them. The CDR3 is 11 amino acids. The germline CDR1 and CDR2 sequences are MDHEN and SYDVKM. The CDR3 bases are TGTGCCAGCAGCCTTTACAACGAGCAGTACTTC. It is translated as CASSLYNEQYF.

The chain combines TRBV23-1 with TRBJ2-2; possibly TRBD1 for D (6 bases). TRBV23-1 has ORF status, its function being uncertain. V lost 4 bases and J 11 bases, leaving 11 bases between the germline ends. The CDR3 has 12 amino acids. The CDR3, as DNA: TGCGCCAGCAGTCGCCACAGGGTTGAGCTGTTTTTT. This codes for CASSRHRVELFF.

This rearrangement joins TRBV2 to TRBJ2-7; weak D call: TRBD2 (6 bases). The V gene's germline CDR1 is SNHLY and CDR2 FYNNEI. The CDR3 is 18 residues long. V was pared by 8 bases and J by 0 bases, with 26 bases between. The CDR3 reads CASGRTSGWGRSSYEQYF. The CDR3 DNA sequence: TGTGCCAGCGGGAGGACCTCCGGGTGGGGAAGGAGCTCCTACGAGCAGTACTTC.

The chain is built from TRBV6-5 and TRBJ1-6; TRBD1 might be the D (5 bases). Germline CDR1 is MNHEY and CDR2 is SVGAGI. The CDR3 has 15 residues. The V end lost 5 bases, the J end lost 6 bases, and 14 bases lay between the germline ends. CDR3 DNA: TGTGCCAGCAGTCGGGCGGGGCGTAGTAATTCACCCCTCCACTTT. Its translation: CASSRAGRSNSPLHF.

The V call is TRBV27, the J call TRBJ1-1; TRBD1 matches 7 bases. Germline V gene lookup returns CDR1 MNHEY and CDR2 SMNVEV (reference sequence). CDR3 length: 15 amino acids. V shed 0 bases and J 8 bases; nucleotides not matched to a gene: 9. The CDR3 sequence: CASSLSNKGALEAFF. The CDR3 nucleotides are TGTGCCAGCAGTTTATCTAATAAGGGGGCATTAGAAGCTTTCTTT.

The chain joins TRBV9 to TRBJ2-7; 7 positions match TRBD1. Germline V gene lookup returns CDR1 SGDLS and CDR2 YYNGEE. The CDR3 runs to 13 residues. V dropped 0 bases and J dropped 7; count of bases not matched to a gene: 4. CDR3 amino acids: CASSVEGGAEQYF. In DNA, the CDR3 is TGTGCCAGCAGCGTAGAAGGGGGCGCGGAGCAGTACTTC. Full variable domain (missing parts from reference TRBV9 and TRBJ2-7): DSGVTQTPKHLITATGQRVTLRCSPRSGDLSVYWYQQSLDQGLQFLIQYYNGEERAKGNILERFSAQQFPDLHSELNLSSLELGDSALYFCASSVEGGAEQYFGPGTRLTVT.

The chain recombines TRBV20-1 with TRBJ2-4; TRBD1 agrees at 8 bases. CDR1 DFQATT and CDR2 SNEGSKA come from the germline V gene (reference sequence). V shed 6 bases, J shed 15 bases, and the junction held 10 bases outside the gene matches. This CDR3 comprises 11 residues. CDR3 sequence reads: CSAPRQGRSYF. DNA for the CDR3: TGCAGTGCGCCCCGACAGGGGCGGTCGTACTTC.

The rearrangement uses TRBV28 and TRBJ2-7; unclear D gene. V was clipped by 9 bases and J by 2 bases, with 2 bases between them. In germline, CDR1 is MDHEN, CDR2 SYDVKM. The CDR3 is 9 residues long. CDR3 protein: CASPYEQYF. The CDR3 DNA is TGTGCCAGTCCCTACGAGCAGTACTTC.

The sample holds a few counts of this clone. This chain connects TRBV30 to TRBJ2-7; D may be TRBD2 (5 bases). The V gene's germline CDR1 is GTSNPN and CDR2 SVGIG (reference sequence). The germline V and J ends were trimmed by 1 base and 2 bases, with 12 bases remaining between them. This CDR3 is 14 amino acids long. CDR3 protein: CAWSALAGAYEQYF. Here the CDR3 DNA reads TGTGCCTGGAGTGCGCTAGCTGGGGCCTACGAGCAGTACTTC.

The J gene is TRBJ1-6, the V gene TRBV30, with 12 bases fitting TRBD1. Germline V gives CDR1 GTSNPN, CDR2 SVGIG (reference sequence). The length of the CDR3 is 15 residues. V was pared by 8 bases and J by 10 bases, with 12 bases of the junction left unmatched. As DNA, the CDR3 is TGTGCCGGAATCTTCGGGGACAGGGGGCCCTCACCCCTCCACTTT. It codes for CAGIFGDRGPSPLHF. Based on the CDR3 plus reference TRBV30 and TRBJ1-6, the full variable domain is SQTIHQWPATLVQPVGSPLSLECTVEGTSNPNLYWYRQAAGRGLQLLFYSVGIGQISSEVPQNLSASRPQDRQFILSSKKLLLSDSGFYLCAGIFGDRGPSPLHFGNGTRLTVT.

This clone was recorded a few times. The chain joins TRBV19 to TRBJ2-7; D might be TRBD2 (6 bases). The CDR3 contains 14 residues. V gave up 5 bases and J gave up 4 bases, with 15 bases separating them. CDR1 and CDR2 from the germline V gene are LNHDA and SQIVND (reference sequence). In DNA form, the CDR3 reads TGTGCCAGTAGTCTCCTTGGAGGGAATTACGAGCAGTACTTC. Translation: CASSLLGGNYEQYF.

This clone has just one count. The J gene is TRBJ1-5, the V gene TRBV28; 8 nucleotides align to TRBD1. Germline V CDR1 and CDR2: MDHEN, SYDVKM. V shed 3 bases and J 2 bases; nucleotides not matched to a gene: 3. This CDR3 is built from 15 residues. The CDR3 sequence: CASSFPTGGNQPQHF. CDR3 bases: TGTGCCAGCAGTTTCCCGACAGGGGGCAATCAGCCCCAGCATTTT.

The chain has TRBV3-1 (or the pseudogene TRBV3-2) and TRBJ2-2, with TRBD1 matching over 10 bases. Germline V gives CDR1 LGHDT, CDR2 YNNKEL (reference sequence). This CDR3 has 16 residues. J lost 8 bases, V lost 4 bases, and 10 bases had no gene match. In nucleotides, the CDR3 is TGTGCCAGCAGCCTGACAGGGGGCAGTTGGGCTGGGGAGCTGTTTTTT. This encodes CASSLTGGSWAGELFF.